This record looks at one T cell receptor beta chain sequence and its context. Donors comprised healthy HIV-negative adults lacking recent acute infections or vaccinations. Within Nashville, Tennessee resided all donors, each a Caucasian adult. The CDR3 has 13 amino acids. CDR1 ENHRY and CDR2 SYGVKD come from the germline V gene. V lost 5 bases to trimming and J lost 7 bases; unmatched junction nucleotides: 6. The source of the sample is a study of shared clonotypes between healthy human individuals. The material for each subset, its genomic DNA, was split evenly across several immunoSEQ plates. The method was immunoSEQ multiplex PCR; TCRdb's version includes in-frame clones alone and lacks a portion of them. The top ten clones hold 1.2% to 1.5% of a sample with about 1 million clones, approximately 72% of them seen once.

The chain combines TRBV10-3 with TRBJ1-2; 8 bases fit TRBD1. Sequencing input: memory CD4+ T cells sorted from blood. The subset denotes: CD45RA-negative fraction. The sequence was obtained from a man aged 18 to 30 in good health. As DNA, the CDR3 is TGTGCCATCAGTACAGGGGGTCCTAGTGGCTACACCTTC. This translates into CAISTGGPSGYTF.